This T cell receptor beta chain was captured in a study of CD8+ T cells in alopecia areata. V shed 3 bases and J shed 6 bases, with 13 bases lying between them. The CDR3 sequence is 14 residues long. Per germline, CDR1 SGHDT and CDR2 YYEEEE. This clone showed up just a few times. Its specificity is not known. Following RNA extraction, reverse transcription yielded cDNA that acted as the sequencing template. Data came from immunoSEQ multiplex PCR; TCRdb stores just in-frame clones and leaves some out. The sample has tens of thousands of clones, about 53% seen once; the top ten hold approximately 5.7%. Study results and limitations: It was less clear whether patients shared TCRs than it was in mice, possibly because of HLA.

The origin of this receptor is a human donor with alopecia areata. The specimen sequenced was NKG2D-high CD8+ T cells sorted from blood. V gene TRBV5-6 combines with J gene TRBJ2-1, with D unclear. CDR3 in DNA: TGTGCCAGCAGCTCGGGCTGGGGTTTCAATGAGCAGTTCTTC. Its protein is CASSSGWGFNEQFF.